This T cell receptor (beta chain) was retrieved from a study of shared clonotypes between healthy human individuals. The ends were cut back, 0 bases at V and 3 bases at J, with 13 bases in the middle. CDR1 is SGHRS and CDR2 is YFSETQ in the germline V gene. This CDR3 is built from 15 residues. For sorted subsets, 150 to 250 ng DNA per replicate equaled about 30,000 T cell genomes. Here immunoSEQ multiplex PCR was the method, and the copy in TCRdb shows in-frame clones only, minus some. The sample includes around 2,000,000 clones, approximately 94% seen only once; the top ten take approximately 1.2%. CD45RO-negative, CCR7-selected cells formed the naive CD8 fraction, which excluded terminally differentiated effector memory CD45RA+ cells. The donor cohort consisted entirely of Caucasian adults residing in Nashville, Tennessee.

The chain joins TRBV5-1 to TRBJ2-7, with D possibly TRBD2 on 6 matching bases. Sequenced material: naive CD8+ T cells sorted from blood. The sequence was collected from a man aged 18 to 29 in good health. The CDR3 DNA sequence: TGCGCCAGCAGCTTGGCCGGGAGAGGGCTCTACGAGCAGTACTTC. This gives the protein CASSLAGRGLYEQYF.